This T cell receptor (beta chain) stems from a study of cytomegalovirus exposure and HLA in healthy donors. CDR1 and CDR2 (germline): LGHNA, YSLEER. There are 14 residues in the CDR3. V dropped 0 bases and J dropped 7 bases, with 10 bases sitting between them. The PCR employed 60 Vbeta primers together with 13 Jbeta primers. TCRdb's copy holds only in-frame clones and misses some; the assay was immunoSEQ multiplex PCR. Its clone listing holds about 92,000 clones. The receptor was isolated from a man aged 50-60 years in good health and CMV-seropositive. The chain links TRBV4-3 to TRBJ1-5, with D maybe TRBD1 (5 bases). The material sequenced was PBMCs. Here the CDR3 reads CASSQEQGGQPQHF. The CDR3 DNA follows: TGCGCCAGCAGCCAAGAGCAGGGTGGGCAGCCCCAGCATTTT.